This T cell receptor beta chain was captured by sequencing in a study of cytomegalovirus exposure and HLA in healthy donors. Looked up from germline, CDR1 is MDHEN and CDR2 is SYDVKM. Trimming left V 5 bases short and J 6 bases short, with 13 bases between. The CDR3 is 13 amino acids. Clones were read by immunoSEQ multiplex PCR, and TCRdb kept only the in-frame ones, dropping some. Of 150,000 to 200,000 clones listed, less than 95% are singletons. This receptor was taken from a woman between 18 and 29 years old in good health and CMV-seropositive. The genes are TRBV28 and TRBJ1-1; tentative D call: TRBD1 (6 bases). The sequenced material came from PBMCs. The CDR3 bases are TGTGCCAGCAGTGAGGGGGATAGTGCTGAAGCTTTCTTT. Translating it yields CASSEGDSAEAFF.